The rows below give T cell receptor beta chains drawn from one sample of a study of blood T cells in healthy people across ages. From the 5' RACE reads, TCRdb called clonotypes with MiXCR, one entry per CDR3 protein. The table lists about 1.4 million distinct CDR3 sequences, approximately 63% of them singletons, with over 6.5% in the top ten. The sequencing sample was made of blood. The receptors were sampled from a young man in good health. CDR3s leave out the opening cysteine and the closing phenylalanine or tryptophan. D genes are given only for firm matches.

d_gene | j_gene | v_gene | CDR3aa
TRBD2 | TRBJ2-3 | TRBV7-2 | ASSRIAGGLTDTQY
NA | TRBJ1-6 | TRBV3-1 | ASSQSRHIDNSPLH
NA | TRBJ2-5 | TRBV3-1 | ASSQADETQY
TRBD2 | TRBJ2-1 | TRBV6-1 | ASSSGLAGNNEQF
TRBD2 | TRBJ2-1 | TRBV12-3/TRBV12-4 | ASTRASGTSGSRNEQF
TRBD2 | TRBJ2-1 | TRBV2 | ASSVGGTSLHEQF
NA | TRBJ1-2 | TRBV12-5 | ASGLFGADYGNT
NA | NA | TRBV29-1 | SVDEQANEQY
NA | TRBJ1-4 | TRBV4-2 | ASSQGLGGKRTNEKLF
TRBD1 | TRBJ2-7 | TRBV12-3/TRBV12-4 | ATRPGTEPYEQC
NA | TRBJ1-1 | TRBV30 | AWSVWGTEAF
TRBD2 | TRBJ2-1 | TRBV6-5 | ASSYSGLADSNEQF
NA | TRBJ2-7 | TRBV10-3 | AISGGGDSYEQY
NA | TRBJ1-6 | TRBV20-1 | SAGGTEDSYNSPLH
TRBD2 | TRBJ2-1 | TRBV6-5 | ASFPRLAAYNEQF
TRBD2 | TRBJ2-3 | TRBV4-2 | ASSLRAGGVTDTQY
NA | TRBJ1-2 | TRBV20-1 | SVQSNTGNNYGYT
NA | TRBJ2-1 | TRBV20-1 | SASRWGSYNEQF
NA | TRBJ2-1 | TRBV15 | ATSRSNEQF
TRBD1 | TRBJ2-7 | TRBV7-8 | ASRTTGDDEQY
NA | TRBJ2-3 | TRBV28 | ASNDWAAISTDTQY
NA | TRBJ1-2 | TRBV10-3 | AISEWDRTVGVNYGYT
TRBD2 | TRBJ2-1 | TRBV7-9 | ASGILADRIQF
NA | TRBJ2-1 | TRBV10-3 | ATLTVGRDEQF
TRBD1 | TRBJ2-3 | TRBV7-2 | ASSPTGQRTDTQY
NA | TRBJ1-1 | TRBV14 | ASSQEETLNTEAF
NA | NA | TRBV4-3 | ASSQDLIGAHYEQY
NA | TRBJ2-3 | TRBV11-2 | ASSTAGGQWDTQY
NA | TRBJ1-1 | TRBV28 | ASSRVNVGRRGVMNTEAF